Given below is one T cell receptor (beta chain) in context. Antigen unknown. The data belong to a study of T cell responses to AZD1222 COVID-19 vaccine. General study points: None of the repertoires were sampled until the peak T cell response had passed. As reported, nearly half of all spike-specific TCRs target variant regions that are unmutated.

Clones were read by immunoSEQ multiplex PCR, and TCRdb kept only the in-frame ones, dropping some. The sample shows under 200,000 clones, almost 90% of them seen only once. The V gene's germline CDR1 is MNHEY and CDR2 SMNVEV (reference sequence). CDR3 length: 16 amino acids. V dropped 0 bases and J dropped 6 bases, with 15 bases sitting between them. The sequences come from peripheral blood, collected on day 0 of AZD1222 vaccination. The rearrangement joins TRBV27 to TRBJ1-5; D is uncertain. The source is an adult in good health. In DNA, the CDR3 is TGTGCCAGCAGTTTATCGTGGCCCCCAGGCGCTCAGCCCCAGCATTTT. Translating it yields CASSLSWPPGAQPQHF.